Sequencing of this T cell receptor (beta chain) was carried out in a study of T-cell reconstitution after alpha-beta-depleted transplantation in children. Study results and limitations: Several hundred expanded graft clones reportedly supplied alpha-beta T cells about two months after transplant. Once a year had passed after transplant, T-cell counts and diversity came mostly from newly produced T cells.

The TCRbeta library incorporated unique molecular identifiers. TCRdb redid the calling of the PCR reads with MiXCR, one entry per CDR3 protein. The table includes fewer than 550,000 distinct CDR3 sequences, 10% to 12% detected once. This clonotype came up many times. Its antigen is not known. V was pared by 3 bases and J by 5 bases, with 10 bases between. The CDR3 runs to 13 residues. The source is a female patient aged 2-9 years who had a stem cell transplant for aplastic anemia, so the T cells may come from the graft donor. The chain uses TRBV12-3 or TRBV12-4 and TRBJ2-5; a weak D match, TRBD2 (6 bases). The material was PBMCs, mostly from graft donor cells, obtained 180 days after TCRalphabeta/CD19-depleted stem cell transplant. CDR3 sequence (DNA): TGTGCCAGCAGTTTTACTAGCACCGAGACCCAGTACTTC. It encodes CASSFTSTETQYF.